The 28 T cell receptor beta chains reported below all come from one sample, sequenced in a study of identical twins (dated by TCRdb to the mid-2010s). The protocol used for the library was 5' RACE. TCRdb shows the sequencer as Illumina HiSeq 2000. TCRdb's own reprocessing of the public reads used fastp at Q25 and MiXCR and kept productive beta chains. Every distinct CDR3 protein forms one entry, paired with its most common genes and DNA. Within this sample are 200,000 to 300,000 distinct CDR3 sequences, with 5.5% to 7% of them counted one time only. 3.5% to 4% of the sample is held by the ten biggest clonotypes. These data were also filed under a second study, of yellow fever vaccine responses in identical twins.

Sequenced input: memory (CD45RO+) T cells sorted from blood. The sample's cell subset or site label, decoded: CD45RO+ enriched T cells. These receptors were collected from a woman aged 18-30 years in good health.

This clonotype was detected only a few times. The V call is TRBV3-1, the J call TRBJ2-1; tentatively, D is TRBD1 (6 bases). Germline CDR1 LGHDT, CDR2 YNNKEL (reference sequence). Trimming left V 5 bases short and J 2 bases short, with 7 bases between. The CDR3 is 13 amino acids. This CDR3 is CASSRTAYNEQFF. The DNA of the CDR3 is TGTGCCAGCAGCAGGACAGCCTACAATGAGCAGTTCTTC.

Only a few counts were recorded for this clonotype. V and J are TRBV3-1 and TRBJ1-2; 9 nucleotides align to TRBD1. The CDR3 loop spans 13 amino acids. The germline V gene has CDR1 LGHDT and CDR2 YNNKEL (reference sequence). V shed 3 bases, J shed 8 bases, and the junction held 4 bases outside the gene matches. This chain's CDR3 is CASSHKTGGGYTF. As DNA, the CDR3 is TGTGCCAGCAGCCACAAAACAGGGGGCGGCTACACCTTC.

J is TRBJ1-2 and V is TRBV12-3 or TRBV12-4, with D possibly matching TRBD1 (5 bases). V shed 1 base and J shed 6 bases, with 9 bases lying between them. The CDR3 is 13 residues long. Written as DNA, the CDR3 is TGTGCCAGCAGTTTAGGCCCGGGGGATGGCTACACCTTC. Its protein product is CASSLGPGDGYTF.

The J gene is TRBJ2-1, the V gene TRBV5-5, with TRBD2 as a possible D gene (5 bases). The germline V and J ends were trimmed by 0 bases and 4 bases, with 14 bases remaining between them. Germline CDR1 SGHKS, CDR2 YYEKEE (reference sequence). The CDR3 runs 16 residues. The CDR3 nucleotides are TGTGCCAGCAGCTTGGTGGCTAGCCAAAGATACAATGAGCAGTTCTTC. Its protein product is CASSLVASQRYNEQFF.

Ten or more counts support this clonotype. V and J are TRBV12-3 or TRBV12-4 and TRBJ2-1; the match to TRBD2 covers 10 bases. After removal of 3 bases from V and 9 bases from J, the junction contained 5 bases not matched to a gene. This CDR3 has 14 residues. In nucleotides, the CDR3 is TGTGCCAGCAGTTTGAGCGGGAGGGCAGGTGAGCAGTTCTTC. Amino acid sequence: CASSLSGRAGEQFF.

The chain uses TRBV11-3 and TRBJ2-3; the D is unclear. The CDR3 sequence is 14 residues long. Trimming cost V 4 bases and J 0 bases, with 8 bases left between them. Germline V gene data show CDR1 as SGHNT and CDR2 as YENEEA. CDR3 protein: CASSSDPSTDTQYF. For the CDR3, the DNA is TGTGCCAGCAGCTCCGACCCTAGCACAGATACGCAGTATTTT.

The sample holds many counts of this clonotype. This rearrangement joins TRBV10-3 to TRBJ2-7; no clear D. Germline lookup yields CDR1 ENHRY and CDR2 SYGVKD. V lost 10 bases, J lost 9 bases, and 16 bases lay in between. CDR3 length: 11 residues. Written as DNA, the CDR3 is TGTGCCACCTCCCTGCAGGACGTGCAGTACGTC. It specifies CATSLQDVQYV.

This clonotype was seen at least ten times. V usage is TRBV4-1 and J usage is TRBJ2-3; TRBD2 agrees at 13 bases. Germline loops: CDR1 MGHRA, CDR2 YSYEKL. The CDR3 length is 18 residues. V lost 1 base, J lost 2 bases, and 6 bases stayed unmatched. The CDR3 is CASSQGTSGGPNTDTQYF. CDR3 in DNA: TGCGCCAGCAGCCAAGGGACTAGCGGGGGACCCAACACAGATACGCAGTATTTT.

The CDR3 bases are TGCAGCGTAGGAGAAGAGACCCAGTACTTC. As protein: CSVGEETQYF. This chain connects TRBV29-1 to TRBJ2-5; no firm D call. Germline V gene sequence: CDR1 SQVTM, CDR2 ANQGSEA. The CDR3 is 10 amino acids. V lost 6 bases to trimming and J lost 3 bases, with 5 bases between them.

CDR3 coding DNA: TGTGCCAGCAAGACCGGGACAATGAACACTGAAGCTTTCTTT. Translating it yields CASKTGTMNTEAFF. This rearrangement joins TRBV28 to TRBJ1-1; tentative D call: TRBD1 (6 bases). Germline V gives CDR1 MDHEN, CDR2 SYDVKM. The CDR3 loop spans 14 amino acids. V dropped 7 bases and J dropped 0 bases, with 12 bases sitting between them. Combining the CDR3 with reference TRBV28 and TRBJ1-1 gives the whole variable domain DVKVTQSSRYLVKRTGEKVFLECVQDMDHENMFWYRQDPGLGLRLIYFSYDVKMKEKGDIPEGYSVSREKKERFSLILESASTNQTSMYLCASKTGTMNTEAFFGQGTRLTVV.

This clonotype occurred a few times. This chain links TRBV3-1 with TRBJ2-5; 9 bases fit TRBD1. With V trimmed by 4 bases and J by 5 bases, 8 bases remained unmatched. Germline CDR1 and CDR2: LGHDT and YNNKEL (reference sequence). The CDR3 is 15 residues long. DNA for the CDR3: TGTGCCAGCAGCCCAAGCCCGACAGGGGGTGAGACCCAGTACTTC. Translating it yields CASSPSPTGGETQYF.

The table lists this clonotype with a few counts. V gene TRBV28 combines with J gene TRBJ2-7; D may match TRBD1 or TRBD2 (6 bases each). V lost 5 bases and J lost 4, with 18 bases in between. Germline V gene data show CDR1 as MDHEN and CDR2 as SYDVKM. This CDR3 has 15 amino acids. Written as DNA, the CDR3 is TGTGCCAGCAGTCCCAACGACAGGAGGGGGTACGAGCAGTACTTC. Residues: CASSPNDRRGYEQYF.

The genes are TRBV27 and TRBJ1-1; unclear D gene. The germline V and J ends were trimmed by 7 bases and 1 base, with 4 bases remaining between them. There are 11 residues in the CDR3. Germline assignment: CDR1 MNHEY and CDR2 SMNVEV (reference sequence). This CDR3 reads CASIRNTEAFF. The CDR3 DNA reads TGTGCCAGCATTCGGAACACTGAAGCTTTCTTT.

This chain links TRBV3-1 with TRBJ2-5, with D uncertain. Germline CDR1 LGHDT, CDR2 YNNKEL (reference sequence). V was trimmed by 5 bases and J by 5 bases, leaving 18 bases between them. The CDR3 extends over 15 amino acids. CDR3 DNA sequence: TGTGCCAGCAGCGCCTATTATGGACCCCAGGAGACCCAGTACTTC. Encoded protein: CASSAYYGPQETQYF.

This clonotype was seen many times. V is TRBV5-1 and J is TRBJ2-2; D unclear. The CDR3 is 16 amino acids. The germline CDR1 and CDR2 sequences are SGHRS and YFSETQ. Trimming cost V 4 bases and J 1 base, with 14 bases left between them. In DNA form, the CDR3 reads TGCGCCAGCAGCGCATATCCTGGGGTGAACACCGGGGAGCTGTTTTTT. This encodes CASSAYPGVNTGELFF.

Comment on this clonotype: This CDR3 is missing its conserved last phenylalanine or tryptophan, likely due to a read error. V gene TRBV2 combines with J gene TRBJ2-1; D is perhaps TRBD2 (6 bases). The germline gives CDR1 SNHLY, CDR2 FYNNEI. The V gene lost 3 bases and the J gene lost 3 bases, with 12 bases spanning the gap. The CDR3 length is 15 residues. DNA for the CDR3: TGTGCCAGCAGTGACCCAGCCGGGGGCTACAATGAGCAGTTCCTC. The encoded protein is CASSDPAGGYNEQFL.

This clonotype appeared many times. The chain recombines TRBV6-6 with TRBJ1-2, with D uncertain. This CDR3 spans 13 amino acids. Between the trimmed V and J ends, which lost 0 bases and 3 bases, there was a span of 5 bases. Germline CDR1 is MNHNY and CDR2 is SVGAGI (reference sequence). Here the CDR3 reads CASSYSGDYGYTF. The CDR3 DNA reads as TGTGCCAGCAGTTACTCCGGGGACTATGGCTACACCTTC.

This clonotype was seen many times. V and J are TRBV4-1 and TRBJ2-5; 8 bases line up with TRBD1. V gave up 4 bases and J gave up 2 bases; unmatched junction bases: 6. The CDR3 runs to 15 residues. The V gene's germline CDR1 is MGHRA and CDR2 YSYEKL. In DNA, the CDR3 is TGCGCCAGCAGCCTCATCTGGACAGGGCAAGAGACCCAGTACTTC. It yields the protein CASSLIWTGQETQYF.

This clonotype was observed a handful of times. V usage is TRBV7-2 and J usage is TRBJ2-7, with D unclear. Deletions cut 5 bases from V and 3 bases from J, with 11 bases between. Germline V gene sequence: CDR1 SGHTA, CDR2 FQGNSA. The CDR3 runs to 13 residues. This chain's CDR3 is CASSPRPLYEQYF. The CDR3 DNA follows: TGTGCCAGCAGCCCTCGGCCCCTCTACGAGCAGTACTTC.

This clonotype was seen more than once but under ten times. This chain joins TRBV24-1 and TRBJ2-3, with 10 bases fitting TRBD1. The germline CDR1 and CDR2 sequences are KGHDR and SFDVKD. This CDR3 contains 16 residues. The V and J ends lost 4 bases and 3 bases, in that order; junction bases with no gene match: 6. The CDR3 nucleotides are TGTGCCACCAGTGAGCCCCCGGGACAGGGGACAGATACGCAGTATTTT. It translates to CATSEPPGQGTDTQYF.

The genes are TRBV20-1 and TRBJ2-2; no definite D call. CDR3 length equals 15 residues. Trimming cost V 2 bases and J 4 bases, with 14 bases left between them. Germline V gene lookup returns CDR1 DFQATT and CDR2 SNEGSKA (reference sequence). This chain's CDR3 is CSARRSGRATGELFF. The CDR3 DNA reads as TGCAGTGCTAGAAGGTCCGGCCGGGCCACCGGGGAGCTGTTTTTT.

The sample holds many counts of this clonotype. The rearrangement joins TRBV28 to TRBJ1-1; D remains unclear. Per the germline V gene, CDR1 is MDHEN and CDR2 is SYDVKM. Trimming left V 10 bases short and J 9 bases short, with 15 bases between. This CDR3 has 11 amino acids. DNA of the CDR3: TGTGCCACCGCAATCGACGGTAAAGCTTTCTTT. This sequence encodes CATAIDGKAFF.

The gene calls are TRBV12-5 and TRBJ2-3; 8 bases fit TRBD1. Germline V lookup: CDR1 LGHNT, CDR2 FRNRAP. CDR3 length equals 17 residues. V shed 1 base, J shed 1 base, and the junction held 7 bases outside the gene matches. CDR3: CASGLATDRVGTDTQYF. DNA of the CDR3: TGTGCTAGTGGTTTGGCAACGGACAGGGTGGGCACAGATACGCAGTATTTT.

This clonotype was seen at least ten times. The genes are TRBV20-1 and TRBJ1-4; 7 bases fit TRBD1. Trimming cost V 2 bases and J 4 bases; bases outside gene matches: 4. Germline V CDR1 and CDR2: DFQATT, SNEGSKA (reference sequence). The CDR3 has 14 residues. This chain's CDR3 is CSARIDRVNEKLFF. The CDR3 DNA reads as TGCAGTGCTAGAATTGACAGGGTTAATGAAAAACTGTTTTTT.

Turning to this clonotype: A read error may be the cause here, since a much bigger clone is one base away. This chain connects TRBV6-1 to TRBJ2-5; 10 bases are shared with TRBD1. The length of the CDR3 is 16 residues. Germline V gene data show CDR1 as MNHNS and CDR2 as SASEGT. CDR3 region: CVSTLKTGGAGETQYF. The CDR3 nucleotides read TGTGTCAGCACCCTTAAGACAGGGGGCGCGGGGGAGACCCAGTACTTC.

This clonotype was observed many times. The chain carries TRBV5-5 and TRBJ1-2; no firm D call. V shed 4 bases and J shed 0 bases, with 13 bases lying between them. The CDR3 extends over 15 amino acids. Germline V gives CDR1 SGHKS, CDR2 YYEKEE (reference sequence). CDR3 DNA: TGTGCCAGCAGCCGCTTTGAGGCATCTAACTATGGCTACACCTTC. This translates into CASSRFEASNYGYTF. Full variable domain (remainder filled in from reference TRBV5-5 and TRBJ1-2): DAGVTQSPTHLIKTRGQQVTLRCSPISGHKSVSWYQQVLGQGPQFIFQYYEKEERGRGNFPDRFSARQFPNYSSELNVNALLLGDSALYLCASSRFEASNYGYTFGSGTRLTVV.

This clonotype was picked up many times. The chain joins TRBV5-1 to TRBJ2-1; 12 bases agree with TRBD2. Trimming at V came to 5 bases and at J to 0 bases, leaving 9 bases not matched to a gene. The germline gives CDR1 SGHRS, CDR2 YFSETQ. CDR3 length equals 18 residues. The CDR3 region is CASRPGLAGLSSYNEQFF. The CDR3, as DNA: TGCGCCAGCAGGCCGGGACTAGCGGGCTTGAGCTCCTACAATGAGCAGTTCTTC.

This clonotype was observed at least ten times. The chain has TRBV20-1 and TRBJ2-3, with D possibly matching TRBD1 (7 bases). Germline V lookup: CDR1 DFQATT, CDR2 SNEGSKA (reference sequence). Trimming took off 1 base at V and 6 bases at J, with 20 bases between the two ends. This CDR3 contains 16 residues. The CDR3 protein is CSARVLGGGASDTQYF. CDR3 nucleotide sequence: TGCAGTGCTAGAGTACTCGGAGGGGGCGCATCGGATACGCAGTATTTT.